The 6 T cell receptor beta chains presented below share a single source sample, sequenced in a study of regulatory T cells in long-lasting Graves disease. As for time point: persistent/refractory GD, antithyroid drugs over 5 years with positive TRAb. There was RNA extracted from PBMCs, and the TCR library was made from it. Construction of TCR beta libraries relied on iRepertoire HTBI primers and on Arm-PCR targeting CDR3 regions. Each CDR3 protein gets one entry after TCRdb re-called the multiplex PCR reads with MiXCR. This table holds some 420,000 distinct CDR3 sequences, about 22% found once. Here the sequenced sample was peripheral blood mononuclear cells (PBMCs), taken when the disease was refractory, from a patient treated with antithyroid drugs. The receptors here all came from a female donor with Graves disease.

This clonotype came up many times. J is TRBJ1-1 and V is TRBV6-5; D gene unclear. The CDR3 is made up of 13 amino acids. Trimming pared 4 bases from V and 5 bases from J, leaving 11 bases between. Germline assignment: CDR1 MNHEY and CDR2 SVGAGI. This CDR3 reads CASSFVLRTEAFF. CDR3 DNA sequence: TGTGCCAGCAGTTTCGTCTTACGGACTGAAGCTTTCTTT.

The sample holds many counts of this clonotype. The V gene is TRBV6-1, the J gene TRBJ2-4; 10 bases match TRBD1. The CDR3 has 15 amino acids. The ends lost 7 bases at V and 2 bases at J; junction bases unmatched: 5. Per germline, CDR1 MNHNS and CDR2 SASEGT. The CDR3 loop reads CASKGTGDPKNIQYF. CDR3 sequence (DNA): TGTGCCAGCAAGGGGACAGGGGACCCCAAAAACATTCAGTACTTC.

V gene TRBV6-5 combines with J gene TRBJ1-1, with D tentatively TRBD1 (6 bases). The CDR3 sequence is 14 residues long. CDR1 is MNHEY and CDR2 is SVGAGI in the germline V gene. V lost 1 base, J lost 4 bases, and 10 bases lay in between. Here the CDR3 reads CASSYFGGLTEAFF. In DNA, the CDR3 is TGTGCCAGCAGTTACTTTGGGGGGCTCACTGAAGCTTTCTTT.

This clonotype was picked up many times. The CDR3 is CATRPPCGSDYSYEQYF. The CDR3 DNA is TGTGCCACCAGACCTCCTTGCGGGAGCGACTACTCCTACGAGCAGTACTTC. The chain uses TRBV24-1 and TRBJ2-7; 7 bases fit TRBD2. The junction had 14 bases not matched to a gene; V was cut back by 7 bases and J by 0 bases. CDR3 size: 17 residues. Germline values: CDR1 KGHDR, CDR2 SFDVKD.

The chain carries TRBV5-1 and TRBJ2-1; possibly TRBD1 or TRBD2 for D (6 bases each). This CDR3 is 13 amino acids long. Germline CDR1 is SGHRS and CDR2 is YFSETQ. V was cut by 1 base and J by 10 bases, with 12 bases left in between. DNA for the CDR3: TGCGCCAGCAGCTTGAGTCTGGGGGGCGAGCAGTTCTTC. Its translation: CASSLSLGGEQFF.

This clonotype was counted between two and nine times. The gene calls are TRBV7-8 and TRBJ2-3; D perhaps matches TRBD1 (6 bases). The CDR3 is made up of 16 amino acids. V was clipped by 0 bases and J by 4 bases, with 14 bases between them. Germline V CDR1 and CDR2: SGHVS, FQNEAQ. The DNA for the CDR3 is TGTGCCAGCAGCTTAGCGCTCGTGGGGGCGGCAGATACGCAGTATTTT. This translates into CASSLALVGAADTQYF.